The clone carrying this T cell receptor beta chain showed up just a few times. Its matching antigen is unknown. V gave up 0 bases and J gave up 3 bases, with 9 bases separating them. Germline loops: CDR1 SGDLS, CDR2 YYNGEE. The CDR3 contains 15 residues. Clones were read by immunoSEQ multiplex PCR, and TCRdb kept only the in-frame ones, dropping some. The data show some 130,000 clones, about 80% seen once. This sample was taken from a study of a mutant IDH1 vaccine in newly diagnosed glioma. Background on the study: Patients previously underwent radiotherapy, temozolomide, or both, and most underwent both. Study-wide points: Changes to the top peripheral T cell clonotypes appeared unrelated to pseudoprogression. Of the patients, roughly 95% had vaccine-induced immune responses.

Time point reported: week 11, during vaccination. Vaccine doses each comprised 300 ug of mutant IDH1 20-mer peptide, with topical imiquimod. The sample was PBMCs, taken from a glioma patient whose treatment included an IDH1 peptide vaccine. The V call is TRBV9, the J call TRBJ1-4, with TRBD1 as a possible D gene (6 bases). The TCR sequence derives from a man aged 35-49 years with glioma. CDR3 in amino acids: CASSVGGGPNEKLFF. The CDR3 DNA is TGTGCCAGCAGCGTAGGCGGGGGCCCTAATGAAAAACTGTTTTTT.